This note documents a single T cell receptor beta chain sequence. Which antigen it targets is not known. Base qualities were left out, and no much larger clone turns up one base away. The library was obtained by 5' RACE. Instrument on record: Illumina HiSeq 2000. A universal primer binding site was introduced by template switching, and a unique molecular identifier was present in the final cDNA, enabling accurate counting of TCR cDNA molecules. First-strand cDNA for TCR alpha and beta chains was synthesized from specific primers in the conserved constant-segment region. To control for contamination, every cDNA library carried two barcodes: a SMART-Mk sample barcode plus Illumina barcodes. TruSeq adapter sequences along with Illumina sample barcodes were introduced in two successive PCR steps. The TCR alpha and beta cDNA libraries were sequenced on the Illumina HiSeq platform using custom primers. The original pipeline was this. MiGEC processed the raw reads to extract unique molecular identifiers, while MiXCR was used to determine the CDR3 positions. For each individual, recombination models were inferred using an EM algorithm with the repgenHMM and IGoR tools. The analysis of shared clonotypes was done with the tcR package in R, with sharing normalized by the product of cloneset sizes. To study raw recombination free of thymic and clonal selection effects, out-of-frame nonproductive sequences were analyzed. TCRdb ran its own pipeline on the public reads, namely fastp trimming at Q25 and MiXCR clone calling, and kept in-frame beta chains. Under each unique CDR3 protein, matching rows form one entry showing the most common genes and DNA. Clone size and V and J calls follow TCRdb, not the original study. The sample includes approximately 220,000 distinct CDR3 sequences, with 6.5% to 8.5% observed a single time. 1.9% of the sample belongs to the ten largest clones.

This entry belongs to a study of identical twins (dated by TCRdb to 2016 to 2017). Looking at the study overall: To test whether fetal clonotypes persist, the study used deep sequencing on TCR alpha and beta repertoires from monozygotic twins, unrelated adults of various ages, and cord blood. To rule out contamination, replicate twin experiments were performed at different times with different library preparation protocols. Summary of the overall study and its limitations: Abundant cord blood beta clonotypes carried fewer insertions; young adult naive repertoires showed a weaker similar trend, while memory repertoires showed none. Because the same donors could not be followed over many years, conclusions were based on cross-sectional statistical analysis. In monozygotic twins, recombination models systematically underestimated out-of-frame TCR alpha sharing, but the models matched the sharing seen between unrelated individuals. Compared with coincidental sharing between unrelated individuals, out-of-frame TCR alpha sequences shared between twins had an excess of sequences with low generation probability. Excess twin sharing in beta out-of-frame sequences was weaker because fewer shared sequences lowered the signal-to-noise ratio. Invariant T cells such as MAIT and iNKT could partly confound zero-insertion analyses, though diverse VJ usage argued against this for most clonotypes.

The cysteine opens and the phenylalanine closes a CDR3 of 15 amino acids. CDR3 DNA only is kept here, 45 bases in frame from base 1. Every donor in the study was a healthy Caucasian. The twin cohort comprised three pairs of female monozygotic twins, all aged roughly 18 to 30 years. Miltenyi CD45RO+ enrichment and human naive T-cell isolation kits were used to isolate memory (CD45RO+) and naive T cells from PBMC. These sequences were also reported in another study, on yellow fever vaccine responses in identical twins. From that second study: According to the authors, the vaccine-induced T cell response in identical twins seemed to be partly convergent and partly specific to each individual. In identical twins, the study followed T cell clones that responded to the vaccine with precision.

The chain is assembled from TRBV12-1 and TRBJ1-1; TRBD1, as called in the table, went unchecked against the DNA. TRBV12-1 is noted as a pseudogene. The clonotype was recovered from a young woman in good health. The specimen was memory (CD45RO+) T cells sorted from blood. Read against the paper, the sample's cell subset or site label means: CD45RO+ enriched T cells. DNA sequence: TGTGCCAGCAGACCCCCGAGGGTGATGAACACTGAAGCTTTCTTT. The encoded protein is CASRPPRVMNTEAFF.